The 31 T cell receptor beta chains in this list originate from one sample, sequenced in a study of spatial heterogeneity in lung cancer. Findings and caveats of the study: Tumor mutation count correlated with how many alpha and beta TCRs expanded intratumorally.

Time point meaning: sample taken at primary tumor resection. Each CDR3 protein gets one entry after TCRdb re-called the 5' RACE reads with MiXCR. The data contain roughly 7,100 distinct CDR3 sequences, approximately 14% of them singletons. Antigens of these TCRs are unknown. The sequencing used lung tumor tissue, collected at surgery. Receptor source: a male donor with early-stage non-small cell lung cancer.

This clonotype occurred many times. This beta chain represents an off-target read in a library built for alpha chains; its size is of limited meaning. The J gene is TRBJ1-4, the V gene TRBV7-6; no firm D call. The CDR3 is made up of 15 amino acids. Trimming took 1 base from V and 6 from J, leaving 12 bases between them. CDR1 SGHVS and CDR2 FNYEAQ come from the germline V gene. Here the CDR3 reads CASSLVGGKDEKLFF. The CDR3 coding sequence is TGTGCCAGCAGCTTAGTCGGAGGGAAGGATGAAAAACTGTTTTTT.

This clonotype was seen at least ten times. In a library made to pick up alpha chains, this beta chain is a stray read with a size that means little. The chain has TRBV4-1 and TRBJ2-7, with TRBD1 matching over 8 bases. Germline V gene lookup returns CDR1 MGHRA and CDR2 YSYEKL. CDR3 size: 15 residues. V shed 3 bases, J shed 0 bases, and the junction held 4 bases outside the gene matches. The CDR3 DNA sequence: TGCGCCAGCAGCCAGAGACAGGGGAGCTCCTACGAGCAGTACGTC. It translates to CASSQRQGSSYEQYV.

This clonotype was counted at least ten times. This beta chain turned up in a library designed for alpha chains; as an off-target read, its abundance says little. The CDR3 DNA is TGTGCCTGGGACTTTAGCTCCTACAATGAGCAGTTCTTC. It encodes CAWDFSSYNEQFF. The chain joins TRBV30 to TRBJ2-1; no definite D call. The V end was cut by 5 bases, the J end by 0 bases, with 8 bases between. CDR3 length equals 13 residues. The germline V gene has CDR1 GTSNPN and CDR2 SVGIG (reference sequence). The full variable domain, with the rest looked up from reference TRBV30 and TRBJ2-1, is SQTIHQWPATLVQPVGSPLSLECTVEGTSNPNLYWYRQAAGRGLQLLFYSVGIGQISSEVPQNLSASRPQDRQFILSSKKLLLSDSGFYLCAWDFSSYNEQFFGPGTRLTVL.

In this sample, this clonotype is medium-sized. This beta chain turned up in a library designed for alpha chains; as an off-target read, its abundance says little. The chain has TRBV20-1 and TRBJ2-1; D is unclear. From germline, CDR1 is DFQATT and CDR2 SNEGSKA (reference sequence). Trimming cost V 6 bases and J 9 bases, with 12 bases left between them. This CDR3 spans 11 amino acids. The DNA of the CDR3 is TGCAGTGCGCCCCTGGTTCCTGAGCAGTTCTTC. Protein product: CSAPLVPEQFF.

This clonotype occurred many times. With the library built for alpha chains, this beta chain is off target and its frequency is not meaningful. V and J are TRBV28 and TRBJ2-7, with 8 bases aligning to TRBD1. CDR3 length: 14 residues. Germline CDR1 reads MDHEN; CDR2 reads SYDVKM. J was trimmed by 2 bases and V by 8 bases; bases with no gene match: 8. The CDR3 bases are TGTGCCAGCCAAGGAGGGGACAGGCCCTACGAGCAGTACTTC. This translates into CASQGGDRPYEQYF. The whole variable domain, remainder taken from reference TRBV28 and TRBJ2-7, is DVKVTQSSRYLVKRTGEKVFLECVQDMDHENMFWYRQDPGLGLRLIYFSYDVKMKEKGDIPEGYSVSREKKERFSLILESASTNQTSMYLCASQGGDRPYEQYFGPGTRLTVT.

This clonotype counts as medium-sized (0.01 to 0.1%). This beta chain is an off-target read within a library intended for alpha chains, so its frequency means little. This rearrangement joins TRBV28 to TRBJ2-3; possible D gene TRBD1, 6 bases. Germline V gene data show CDR1 as MDHEN and CDR2 as SYDVKM. Trimming removed 4 bases from V and 0 bases from J, with 14 bases in between. The CDR3 consists of 16 residues. CDR3 amino acids: CASSSPRGRSTDTQYF. CDR3 DNA sequence: TGTGCCAGCAGTTCACCGAGGGGGAGAAGCACAGATACGCAGTATTTT.

Comment on this clonotype: This beta chain is a stray sequence in a library constructed for alpha chains; its clone size is not meaningful. This rearrangement joins TRBV2 to TRBJ2-3; D not resolved. Germline lookup yields CDR1 SNHLY and CDR2 FYNNEI. The CDR3 length is 12 residues. Deletions cut 1 base from V and 5 bases from J, with 4 bases between. The CDR3: CASSEVGDTQYF. CDR3 DNA: TGTGCCAGCAGTGAAGTCGGAGATACGCAGTATTTT.

This clonotype is categorized as medium-sized. In a library made to pick up alpha chains, this beta chain is a stray read with a size that means little. V is TRBV9 and J is TRBJ2-2; 7 bases match TRBD1. The CDR3 length is 13 residues. J was trimmed by 3 bases and V by 6 bases; bases with no gene match: 2. Germline V gene sequence: CDR1 SGDLS, CDR2 YYNGEE. In nucleotides, the CDR3 is TGTGCCAGCACAGGGGGATACACCGGGGAGCTGTTTTTT. It yields the protein CASTGGYTGELFF.

By share of the sample, this clonotype is medium-sized. This beta chain is off target for a library built for alpha chains, so its abundance means little. This chain joins TRBV6-2 or TRBV6-3 and TRBJ2-3; TRBD2 agrees at 9 bases. The V and J ends lost 8 bases and 2 bases, in that order; junction bases with no gene match: 11. From germline, CDR1 is MNHEY and CDR2 SVGEGT. The CDR3 has 16 amino acids. The CDR3 is CASSRVAGAYTDTQYF. In DNA form, the CDR3 reads TGTGCCAGCTCCCGGGTAGCGGGAGCCTACACAGATACGCAGTATTTT.

The table lists this clonotype with many counts. Since it is a stray read in a library aimed at alpha chains, this beta chain has a size that is not meaningful. This rearrangement joins TRBV11-2 to TRBJ1-6, with TRBD1 identical over 7 bases. J lost 7 bases, V lost 7 bases, and 4 bases had no gene match. The germline CDR1 and CDR2 sequences are SGHAT and FQNNGV. The CDR3 has 13 amino acids. The CDR3 is CASMEQGNSPLHF. The CDR3 bases are TGTGCCAGCATGGAACAGGGGAATTCACCCCTCCACTTT. Based on the CDR3 plus reference TRBV11-2 and TRBJ1-6, the full variable domain is EAGVAQSPRYKIIEKRQSVAFWCNPISGHATLYWYQQILGQGPKLLIQFQNNGVVDDSQLPKDRFSAERLKGVDSTLKIQPAKLEDSAVYLCASMEQGNSPLHFGNGTRLTVT.

Remarks on this clonotype: The size of this beta chain means little, since it is a stray read in a library made for alpha chains. The genes are TRBV6-2 or TRBV6-3 and TRBJ2-3; 10 nucleotides match TRBD2. J was trimmed by 3 bases and V by 2 bases; bases with no gene match: 2. The CDR3 spans 15 residues. Germline values: CDR1 MNHEY, CDR2 SVGEGT. CDR3 sequence reads: CASSYVGLATDTQYF. The CDR3 DNA reads TGTGCCAGCAGTTACGTGGGACTAGCGACAGATACGCAGTATTTT.

By sample share, this clonotype is medium-sized. Being off target in a library aimed at alpha chains, this beta chain has a size of little meaning. The genes are TRBV25-1 and TRBJ2-3; the D call may be TRBD1 or TRBD2 (5 bases each). This CDR3 comprises 14 residues. Germline CDR1 reads MGHDK; CDR2 reads SYGVNS. V was cut by 6 bases and J by 8 bases, with 18 bases left in between. The CDR3 here is CASSNMGRLVTQYF. The CDR3 nucleotides read TGTGCCAGCAGCAACATGGGACGCTTGGTTACGCAGTATTTT.

In its sample, this clonotype is medium-sized (0.01 to 0.1%). As an off-target read in a library built for alpha chains, this beta chain has a frequency of little significance. The V gene is TRBV11-2, the J gene TRBJ1-1, with D unclear. The CDR3 totals 14 residues. The V end was cut by 3 bases, the J end by 5 bases, with 13 bases between. Germline CDR1 SGHAT, CDR2 FQNNGV. The CDR3, as DNA: TGTGCCAGCAGCTTCGTCGGGCGAGGGACTGAAGCTTTCTTT. Its translation is CASSFVGRGTEAFF.

This clonotype was found a few times. This may come from a read error, since a much larger clone is one base off. In a library made to pick up alpha chains, this beta chain is a stray read with a size that means little. The CDR3 coding sequence is TGCGCCAGCAGTGAGTCCTCGACTAGCGGGATCTGCGAGCAGTACTTC. Translated, it gives CASSESSTSGICEQYF. The chain has TRBV10-1 and TRBJ2-7, with TRBD2 matching 11 bases. The germline CDR1 and CDR2 sequences are WNHNN and SYGVQD (reference sequence). V shed 0 bases, J shed 6 bases, and the junction held 7 bases outside the gene matches. There are 16 residues in the CDR3.

The sample holds many counts of this clonotype. As an off-target read in a library built for alpha chains, this beta chain has a frequency of little significance. The chain is built from TRBV27 and TRBJ1-1; D gene uncertain. With 4 bases removed from V and 4 bases from J, the gap between germline ends came to 13 bases. This CDR3 has 14 residues. CDR1 and CDR2 from the germline V gene are MNHEY and SMNVEV (reference sequence). CDR3 DNA sequence: TGTGCCAGCAGTTCCTCCCTGAGTAGCACTGAAGCTTTCTTT. Protein: CASSSSLSSTEAFF.

This clonotype is judged medium-sized. A library prepared for alpha chains yielded this beta chain as an off-target read; its size is of little meaning. This sequence joins TRBV2 and TRBJ1-5; D is possibly TRBD1 (5 bases). Germline-derived CDR1 and CDR2 are SNHLY and FYNNEI. This CDR3 region has 14 residues. Trimming removed 1 base from V and 5 bases from J, with 9 bases in between. The CDR3 DNA sequence: TGTGCCAGCAGTGAAGGATGGGGGGATCAGCCCCAGCATTTT. Translating gives CASSEGWGDQPQHF.

This clonotype was recorded many times. Being off target in a library aimed at alpha chains, this beta chain has a size of little meaning. The chain combines TRBV7-9 with TRBJ2-7, with a tentative D call TRBD2 (6 bases). Germline CDR1 SEHNR, CDR2 FQNEAQ (reference sequence). Trimming shortened V by 3 bases and J by 6 bases, and 15 bases separated the two germline ends. CDR3 length: 14 residues. CDR3 residues: CASSLDGLGGEQYF. In DNA form, the CDR3 reads TGTGCCAGCAGCTTGGACGGCCTGGGGGGCGAGCAGTACTTC.

This clonotype was found many times. This beta chain lies outside the target of a library built for alpha chains; its clone size means little. This chain joins TRBV12-3 or TRBV12-4 and TRBJ1-1; D remains ambiguous. The germline V and J ends were trimmed by 4 bases and 0 bases, with 9 bases remaining between them. CDR3 length equals 14 residues. The CDR3 is CASSYNTMNTEAFF. The CDR3 DNA follows: TGTGCCAGCAGTTACAATACCATGAACACTGAAGCTTTCTTT.

This clonotype was seen repeatedly, ten times or more. Because this beta chain is a stray read in a library intended to capture alpha chains, its abundance should not be given much weight. V and J are TRBV27 and TRBJ2-1; maybe TRBD1 (5 bases). Germline CDR1 and CDR2: MNHEY and SMNVEV (reference sequence). This CDR3 region has 14 residues. V was shortened by 0 bases and J by 9 bases, with 12 bases between the two germline ends. The CDR3 sequence is CASSLSAGWGEQFF. DNA of the CDR3: TGTGCCAGCAGTTTATCGGCAGGGTGGGGTGAGCAGTTCTTC.

In this sample, this clonotype turned up a few times. The library was prepared for alpha chains; this beta chain is a stray read, so its frequency means little. The chain combines TRBV6-5 with TRBJ2-7; 7 bases are a match to TRBD2. Germline CDR1 is MNHEY and CDR2 is SVGAGI. Trimming at V came to 6 bases and at J to 0 bases, leaving 5 bases not matched to a gene. The CDR3 length is 14 residues. The CDR3 spells CASRDSGSSYEQYF. For the CDR3, the DNA is TGTGCCAGCAGAGATAGCGGGTCCTCCTACGAGCAGTACTTC.

Judged by abundance, this clonotype is medium-sized (0.01 to 0.1%). The size of this beta chain means little, since it is a stray read in a library made for alpha chains. The V call is TRBV5-5, the J call TRBJ1-2; no reliable D call. This CDR3 contains 12 residues. Deletions cut 2 bases from V and 5 bases from J, with 7 bases between. Germline V gene lookup returns CDR1 SGHKS and CDR2 YYEKEE (reference sequence). The CDR3 region has the DNA TGTGCCAGCAGCTTAGCCGATTATGGCTACACCTTC. Its protein product is CASSLADYGYTF.

This clonotype occurred a few times. For a library built for alpha chains, this beta chain is a stray read; little rests on its size. This rearrangement joins TRBV7-9 to TRBJ2-4, with TRBD2 matching 7 bases. V trimming: 5 bases; J trimming: 9 bases; junction bases outside the gene matches: 7. There are 13 residues in the CDR3. Germline values: CDR1 SEHNR, CDR2 FQNEAQ (reference sequence). CDR3 in amino acids: CASSITSEGIQYF. DNA of the CDR3: TGTGCCAGCAGCATCACTAGCGAGGGCATTCAGTACTTC.

This clonotype was detected ten times or more. Within a library made for alpha chains, this beta chain is off target, and its count is uninformative. The V call is TRBV6-5, the J call TRBJ1-5; perhaps TRBD1 as D (6 bases). Germline V gives CDR1 MNHEY, CDR2 SVGAGI. The CDR3 is made up of 15 amino acids. Trimming removed 0 bases from V and 5 bases from J, with 11 bases in between. CDR3 in DNA: TGTGCCAGCAGTTACTCACAGGGCAGTGATCAGCCCCAGCATTTT. Amino acid sequence: CASSYSQGSDQPQHF.

This clonotype was detected many times. Found in a library prepared for alpha chains, this beta chain is an off-target read, and its abundance has little meaning. The rearrangement uses TRBV6-1 and TRBJ2-4, with TRBD1 matching over 8 bases. Losses at the gene ends were 10 bases for V and 8 bases for J; bases not matched to a gene: 4. The CDR3 is 11 amino acids. Germline V CDR1 and CDR2: MNHNS, SASEGT. In nucleotides, the CDR3 is TGTGCCATAACAGGGGGGTACATTCAGTACTTC. This sequence encodes CAITGGYIQYF.

This clonotype has just a few counts. Little can be read into the size of this beta chain, an off-target read in a library designed for alpha chains. This sequence joins TRBV7-2 and TRBJ2-3; a weak D match, TRBD2 (6 bases). The CDR3 covers 14 residues. Trimming pared 5 bases from V and 2 bases from J, leaving 11 bases between. The germline CDR1 and CDR2 sequences are SGHTA and FQGNSA. The CDR3 bases are TGTGCCAGCAGCCGGGGACTTAACACAGATACGCAGTATTTT. Translation gives CASSRGLNTDTQYF.

The table lists this clonotype with many counts. Within a library made for alpha chains, this beta chain is off target, and its count is uninformative. This chain joins TRBV6-1 and TRBJ2-1; 14 positions agree with TRBD2. The V and J ends lost 4 bases and 11 bases, in that order; junction bases with no gene match: 7. CDR3 size: 15 residues. The germline V gene encodes CDR1 MNHNS and CDR2 SASEGT. The CDR3 coding sequence is TGTGCCAGCAGTGCGACTAGCGGGGGGGCCGTTCAGCAGTTCTTC. This sequence encodes CASSATSGGAVQQFF.

At least ten counts were recorded for this clonotype. Being off target in a library aimed at alpha chains, this beta chain has a size of little meaning. The chain uses TRBV2 and TRBJ1-1; D not resolved. The length of the CDR3 is 13 residues. Trimming shortened V by 2 bases and J by 2 bases, and 6 bases separated the two germline ends. Germline CDR1 and CDR2: SNHLY and FYNNEI. The DNA for the CDR3 is TGTGCCAGCAGTGAAATAGAAAACACTGAAGCTTTCTTT. Its protein product is CASSEIENTEAFF.

This clonotype was picked up many times. Since it is a stray read in a library aimed at alpha chains, this beta chain has a size that is not meaningful. V is TRBV6-1 and J is TRBJ2-1; possible D gene TRBD1, 5 bases. The CDR3 has 13 residues. Trimming pared 6 bases from V and 6 bases from J, leaving 12 bases between. Germline values: CDR1 MNHNS, CDR2 SASEGT. CDR3 sequence (DNA): TGTGCCAGCAGCTTACAGGTTGTCAATGAGCAGTTCTTC. Its protein is CASSLQVVNEQFF.

This clonotype has at least ten counts. This beta chain is off target for a library built for alpha chains, so its abundance means little. V is TRBV3-1 and J is TRBJ1-2; D is ambiguous. Germline V gene lookup returns CDR1 LGHDT and CDR2 YNNKEL (reference sequence). CDR3 size: 13 residues. V lost 4 bases and J lost 4, with 10 bases in between. The CDR3 region is CASSPRPLYGYTF. CDR3 DNA: TGTGCCAGCAGCCCCCGACCTCTCTATGGCTACACCTTC.

By sample fraction, this clonotype is medium-sized. This beta chain is a stray read from a library made for alpha chains; its abundance is not meaningful. The chain links TRBV14 to TRBJ1-1; unclear D gene. Between the trimmed V and J ends, which lost 4 bases and 0 bases, there was a span of 6 bases. The CDR3 is 13 amino acids. Germline CDR1 reads SGHDN; CDR2 reads FVKESK. The CDR3, as DNA: TGTGCCAGCAGCCTCGCCATGAACACTGAAGCTTTCTTT. Protein product: CASSLAMNTEAFF.

By its share, this clonotype is large (0.1 to 1%). A library made for alpha chains picked up this beta chain off target, so its size means little. The chain joins TRBV5-1 to TRBJ1-1; D is uncertain. Trimming took off 7 bases at V and 0 bases at J, with 16 bases between the two ends. The CDR3 sequence is 15 residues long. Germline values: CDR1 SGHRS, CDR2 YFSETQ. The CDR3 bases are TGCGCCAGCTCATTAGGCGTACTAATGAACACTGAAGCTTTCTTT. Translated: CASSLGVLMNTEAFF.